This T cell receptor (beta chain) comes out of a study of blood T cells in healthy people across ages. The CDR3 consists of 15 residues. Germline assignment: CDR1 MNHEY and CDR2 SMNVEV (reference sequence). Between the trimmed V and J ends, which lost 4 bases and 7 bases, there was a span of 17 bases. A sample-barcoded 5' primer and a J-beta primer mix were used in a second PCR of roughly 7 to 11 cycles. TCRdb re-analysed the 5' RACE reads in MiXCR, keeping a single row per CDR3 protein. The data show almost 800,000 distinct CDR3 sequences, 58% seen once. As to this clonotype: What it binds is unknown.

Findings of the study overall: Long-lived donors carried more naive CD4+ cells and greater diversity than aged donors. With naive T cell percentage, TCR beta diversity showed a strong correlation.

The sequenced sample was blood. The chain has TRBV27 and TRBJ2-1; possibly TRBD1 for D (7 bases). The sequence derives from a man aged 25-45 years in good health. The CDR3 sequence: CASSWLGGRGNEQFF. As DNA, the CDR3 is TGTGCCAGCAGTTGGCTGGGGGGCAGGGGGAATGAGCAGTTCTTC.